This T cell receptor (beta chain) was identified in a study of blood T cell repertoires in COVID-19. At the level of the study: Acute-phase and convalescent COVID-19 samples originated in the United States, Italy and Spain. PBMCs, B-cell-depleted T cells, or T cells were the source of the cDNA or gDNA that made up the material.

Clones were read by immunoSEQ multiplex PCR, and TCRdb kept only the in-frame ones, dropping some. Among hundreds of thousands of clones listed, around nine tenths were seen once. The CDR3 covers 16 residues. V lost 3 bases and J lost 5; bases outside the gene matches: 11. Germline lookup yields CDR1 ENHRY and CDR2 SYGVKD. The participants were between roughly 18 and 89 years old and came from about two dozen US areas. Participants' reported clinical history set cohort assignment. The chain joins TRBV10-3 to TRBJ2-7, with TRBD1 identical over 9 bases. Sample: PBMCs or T cells enriched from blood (not recorded which). The receptor was derived from a woman in her 30s with acute COVID-19. The CDR3 region is CAISDRRTGGPNEQYF. For the CDR3, the DNA is TGTGCCATCAGTGACCGCAGAACAGGGGGCCCAAACGAGCAGTACTTC.